The next 8 T cell receptor beta chains were all read from a single sample in a study of graft-versus-host responses after intestinal transplantation. Clones were sequenced by immunoSEQ multiplex PCR, and TCRdb holds only the in-frame ones, with some missing. Among 71,000 or so clones, around 91% were seen once, and the ten largest hold 1.3%. No antigen has been identified for these receptors. The input for sequencing was unstimulated CD8+ T cells sorted from spleen or lymph node cells, taken before intestinal transplant. The receptors were sampled from a human donor who received an intestinal transplant.

This chain links TRBV5-5 with TRBJ1-1; D remains unclear. This CDR3 spans 11 amino acids. In germline, CDR1 is SGHKS, CDR2 YYEKEE (reference sequence). With 6 bases removed from V and 4 bases from J, the gap between germline ends came to 7 bases. The CDR3 here is CASTGLTEAFF. CDR3 DNA sequence: TGTGCCAGCACCGGTCTCACTGAAGCTTTCTTT. The full variable domain, its missing parts supplied by reference TRBV5-5 and TRBJ1-1, is DAGVTQSPTHLIKTRGQQVTLRCSPISGHKSVSWYQQVLGQGPQFIFQYYEKEERGRGNFPDRFSARQFPNYSSELNVNALLLGDSALYLCASTGLTEAFFGQGTRLTVV.

The table lists this clone with a count of one. V is TRBV27 and J is TRBJ2-7, with a possible D match to TRBD2 (5 bases). Germline-derived CDR1 and CDR2 are MNHEY and SMNVEV (reference sequence). Deletions cut 5 bases from V and 6 bases from J, with 14 bases between. CDR3 length equals 13 residues. The CDR3 DNA reads TGTGCCAGCAGTCCGGGAACTACCTTCGAGCAGTACTTC. This encodes CASSPGTTFEQYF.

The V and J genes are TRBV5-4 and TRBJ2-7, with a weak D call TRBD2 (5 bases). V was shortened by 6 bases and J by 3 bases, with 16 bases between the two germline ends. The germline V gene encodes CDR1 SGHNT and CDR2 YYREEE (reference sequence). This CDR3 has 14 amino acids. CDR3 in amino acids: CASMDRGIGYEQYF. The CDR3 DNA follows: TGTGCCAGCATGGATCGGGGTATCGGCTACGAGCAGTACTTC.

The CDR3 spells CASSENGGNQPQHF. CDR3 DNA sequence: TGTGCCAGCAGCGAGAACGGGGGCAATCAGCCCCAGCATTTT. The V gene is TRBV9, the J gene TRBJ1-5; D unclear. This CDR3 comprises 14 residues. The V and J ends lost 3 bases and 2 bases respectively, with 9 bases between them. The germline V gene has CDR1 SGDLS and CDR2 YYNGEE. Variable domain in full (rest from reference TRBV9 and TRBJ1-5): DSGVTQTPKHLITATGQRVTLRCSPRSGDLSVYWYQQSLDQGLQFLIQYYNGEERAKGNILERFSAQQFPDLHSELNLSSLELGDSALYFCASSENGGNQPQHFGDGTRLSIL.

The gene calls are TRBV7-3 and TRBJ2-2; a possible D gene is TRBD2 (6 bases). Trimming pared 4 bases from V and 7 bases from J, leaving 16 bases between. The CDR3 totals 15 residues. Germline loops: CDR1 SGHTA, CDR2 FQGTGA. CDR3: CASSWGLPRSGELFF. The CDR3 nucleotides read TGTGCCAGCAGCTGGGGACTCCCCAGGAGCGGGGAGCTGTTTTTT.

In this sample, this clone turned up a few times. The rearrangement uses TRBV7-9 and TRBJ2-7; a possible D gene is TRBD2 (5 bases). The CDR3 extends over 13 amino acids. In germline, CDR1 is SEHNR, CDR2 FQNEAQ (reference sequence). Trimming left V 4 bases short and J 5 bases short, with 12 bases between. The CDR3 here is CASSSSGENEQYF. Here the CDR3 DNA reads TGTGCCAGCAGCTCCTCTGGGGAGAACGAGCAGTACTTC.

In its sample, this clone was seen once. This chain connects TRBV20-1 to TRBJ2-7; 8 bases are a match to TRBD1. Germline trimming cut 6 bases from V and 6 bases from J; bases unmatched to any gene: 4. Germline CDR1 and CDR2: DFQATT and SNEGSKA (reference sequence). The CDR3 totals 11 residues. The CDR3 nucleotides read TGCAGTGCGCAGGGGGCGTCCGAGCAGTACTTC. This codes for CSAQGASEQYF.

The genes are TRBV5-1 and TRBJ1-2; 7 bases align to TRBD1. The V gene end was trimmed by 3 bases and the J gene end by 5 bases; junction bases not matched to a gene: 13. Germline lookup yields CDR1 SGHRS and CDR2 YFSETQ. CDR3 length equals 16 residues. The CDR3 region is CASSSGETGLDYGYTF. CDR3 DNA sequence: TGCGCCAGCAGCTCCGGTGAGACAGGGCTCGATTATGGCTACACCTTC.